The present entry profiles one T cell receptor beta chain with its context. Trimming stripped 5 bases from V and 7 bases from J, with 18 bases between. There are 14 residues in the CDR3. CDR1 SGHTA and CDR2 FQGNSA come from the germline V gene. This entry comes from a study of cytomegalovirus exposure and HLA in healthy donors. The PCR made use of 60 Vbeta and 13 Jbeta primers. The protocol was immunoSEQ multiplex PCR, while the TCRdb copy is restricted to in-frame clones and leaves out a portion. The repertoire holds about 160,000 clones, with less than 85% as singletons. The sequencing input was PBMCs. The chain is built from TRBV7-2 and TRBJ2-7; D is perhaps TRBD2 (5 bases). This receptor was obtained from a man aged 55 to 70 in good health and CMV-seronegative. DNA for the CDR3: TGTGCCAGCAGCGTATCGCCAGCGGTGAGGGAGCAGTACTTC. Its translation is CASSVSPAVREQYF.